These 16 T cell receptor beta chains share one sample of origin, sequenced in a study of cytomegalovirus exposure and HLA in healthy donors. The primer mix had 60 Vbeta and 13 Jbeta primers. Profiling relied on immunoSEQ multiplex PCR, and the TCRdb table lists in-frame clones only, not all of them. Of about 190,000 clones listed, 81% were seen once; the top ten hold around 3.6%. Source material: PBMCs. These receptors originate from a middle-aged man in good health and CMV-seropositive.

This chain links TRBV4-3 with TRBJ1-6; D ambiguous. The V and J ends lost 1 base and 9 bases respectively, with 7 bases between them. CDR3 length equals 13 residues. CDR1 is LGHNA and CDR2 is YSLEER in the germline V gene. CDR3 region: CASSQVTSSPLHF. The CDR3 nucleotides are TGCGCCAGCAGCCAAGTAACTAGTTCACCCCTCCACTTT.

The chain is built from TRBV11-2 and TRBJ2-7, with D possibly TRBD1 on 6 matching bases. Trimming left V 7 bases short and J 4 bases short, with 17 bases between. The CDR3 has 14 residues. Germline CDR1 reads SGHAT; CDR2 reads FQNNGV. This CDR3 reads CASTPGQGTYEQYF. The CDR3 region has the DNA TGTGCCAGCACCCCGGGACAAGGGACGTACGAGCAGTACTTC. Using reference TRBV11-2 and TRBJ2-7 for the parts outside the CDR3, the full variable domain is EAGVAQSPRYKIIEKRQSVAFWCNPISGHATLYWYQQILGQGPKLLIQFQNNGVVDDSQLPKDRFSAERLKGVDSTLKIQPAKLEDSAVYLCASTPGQGTYEQYFGPGTRLTVT.

In regard to this clone: The junction shows a germline mismatch at one end, possibly a read error. The chain has TRBV5-1 and TRBJ1-1; 10 bases fit TRBD1. This CDR3 has 14 amino acids. Germline V gene data show CDR1 as SGHRS and CDR2 as YFSETQ. The chain's CDR3 is CASSSGTGDTEAFF. In DNA, the CDR3 is TGTGCCAGCAGCTCCGGGACAGGGGACACTGAAGCTTTCTTT.

This clone was detected only once. CDR3 in amino acids: CASSRGQGNEKLFF. CDR3 bases: TGTGCCAGCTCACGAGGACAGGGTAATGAAAAACTGTTTTTT. This chain links TRBV18 with TRBJ1-4, with 8 bases aligning to TRBD1. The V and J ends lost 4 bases and 4 bases, in that order; junction bases with no gene match: 2. Germline values: CDR1 KGHSH, CDR2 LQKENI. This CDR3 spans 14 amino acids.

The chain uses TRBV7-9 and TRBJ2-1, with D possibly being TRBD1 (6 bases). Trimming pared 4 bases from V and 5 bases from J, leaving 12 bases between. Germline-derived CDR1 and CDR2 are SEHNR and FQNEAQ (reference sequence). CDR3 length: 14 amino acids. CDR3 sequence (DNA): TGTGCCAGCAGCTCCCCGGACAGACACAATGAGCAGTTCTTC. It is translated as CASSSPDRHNEQFF.

V usage is TRBV7-9 and J usage is TRBJ2-1, with no clear D. Germline V gene lookup returns CDR1 SEHNR and CDR2 FQNEAQ (reference sequence). Trimming stripped 8 bases from V and 0 bases from J, with 17 bases between. The CDR3 consists of 16 residues. CDR3 sequence reads: CASSRGESSSYNEQFF. The CDR3 DNA reads as TGTGCCAGCTCCCGTGGTGAGTCGAGCTCCTACAATGAGCAGTTCTTC.

In DNA form, the CDR3 reads TGTGCCAGCAGTCTCACAGATACGCAGTATTTT. It is translated as CASSLTDTQYF. V and J are TRBV5-4 and TRBJ2-3; D is undetermined. V gave up 5 bases and J gave up 2 bases, with 3 bases separating them. Germline V gene lookup returns CDR1 SGHNT and CDR2 YYREEE (reference sequence). The CDR3 totals 11 residues.

V usage is TRBV5-1 and J usage is TRBJ2-7; D might be TRBD1 (6 bases). This CDR3 region has 14 residues. V dropped 2 bases and J dropped 3 bases, with 12 bases sitting between them. Germline assignment: CDR1 SGHRS and CDR2 YFSETQ. CDR3 sequence (DNA): TGCGCCAGCAGCTTAGCAGGGGATGGCTACGAGCAGTACTTC. This gives the protein CASSLAGDGYEQYF. Full variable domain (outside the CDR3, taken from reference TRBV5-1 and TRBJ2-7): KAGVTQTPRYLIKTRGQQVTLSCSPISGHRSVSWYQQTPGQGLQFLFEYFSETQRNKGNFPGRFSGRQFSNSRSEMNVSTLELGDSALYLCASSLAGDGYEQYFGPGTRLTVT.

The chain links TRBV19 to TRBJ2-2, with 9 bases aligning to TRBD2. Trimming took 4 bases from V and 3 from J; bases not matched to a gene: 6. Germline values: CDR1 LNHDA, CDR2 SQIVND (reference sequence). The CDR3 is 16 amino acids. The CDR3 DNA reads TGTGCCAGTAGTAGTGGAGCGGGGGGTCACACCGGGGAGCTGTTTTTT. Protein sequence: CASSSGAGGHTGELFF.

This clone was seen just once. This chain uses TRBV6-1 with TRBJ2-7; 12 bases are shared with TRBD2. J was trimmed by 1 base and V by 5 bases; bases with no gene match: 3. CDR1 MNHNS and CDR2 SASEGT come from the germline V gene. The CDR3 is made up of 15 amino acids. CDR3 in amino acids: CASSRTSGTSYEQYF. In DNA, the CDR3 is TGTGCCAGCAGTCGGACTAGCGGGACGTCCTACGAGCAGTACTTC.

J is TRBJ2-1 and V is TRBV6-5; TRBD1 matches 8 bases. Germline V gene lookup returns CDR1 MNHEY and CDR2 SVGAGI. This CDR3 has 14 residues. J was trimmed by 6 bases and V by 4 bases; bases with no gene match: 5. CDR3 sequence (DNA): TGTGCCAGCAGTTCAGGGGGCGCAGGCAATGAGCAGTTCTTC. As protein: CASSSGGAGNEQFF.

The chain employs TRBV15 and TRBJ2-7; TRBD1 might be the D (6 bases). The germline V and J ends were trimmed by 4 bases and 7 bases, with 23 bases remaining between them. Germline CDR1 is LNHNV and CDR2 is YYDKDF (reference sequence). The CDR3 runs to 16 residues. The CDR3 loop is CATSKDGSESRGEQYF. In DNA, the CDR3 is TGTGCCACCAGCAAAGATGGATCTGAGTCTAGGGGGGAGCAGTACTTC.

The chain recombines TRBV6-1 with TRBJ2-7, with 7 bases fitting TRBD2. J was trimmed by 0 bases and V by 11 bases; bases with no gene match: 7. Germline loops: CDR1 MNHNS, CDR2 SASEGT. The CDR3 runs 13 residues. CDR3 DNA: TGTGCCTGTGGGCGGGAGAGCTCCTACGAGCAGTACTTC. It codes for CACGRESSYEQYF.

The chain is built from TRBV10-3 and TRBJ2-2, with D possibly being TRBD1 (6 bases). V gave up 7 bases and J gave up 0 bases, with 15 bases separating them. Germline CDR1 ENHRY, CDR2 SYGVKD. This CDR3 comprises 16 residues. The CDR3 sequence: CAIISERTANTGELFF. As DNA, the CDR3 is TGTGCCATCATTAGCGAGAGGACAGCGAACACCGGGGAGCTGTTTTTT.

The chain joins TRBV9 to TRBJ2-7, with TRBD1 matching 7 bases. Looked up from germline, CDR1 is SGDLS and CDR2 is YYNGEE. V lost 4 bases and J lost 4; bases outside the gene matches: 8. The CDR3 consists of 14 residues. The CDR3 is CASSPEGQLYEQYF. The CDR3 bases are TGTGCCAGCAGCCCCGAGGGACAGCTATACGAGCAGTACTTC.

V gene TRBV7-6 combines with J gene TRBJ1-5; D remains unclear. Germline CDR1 SGHVS, CDR2 FNYEAQ. The CDR3 totals 16 residues. Trimming pared 5 bases from V and 1 base from J, leaving 15 bases between. In nucleotides, the CDR3 is TGTGCCAGCAGCCAGAGTCCTCCCGGGAGCAATCAGCCCCAGCATTTT. This translates into CASSQSPPGSNQPQHF.